These T cell receptor beta chains were read from a single sample in a study of blood T cells in healthy people across ages. Via MiXCR, TCRdb re-called the 5' RACE reads, giving one row per CDR3 protein. The repertoire holds hundreds of thousands of distinct CDR3 sequences, with under 45% as singletons. The sequencing sample was made of blood. The receptors were sampled from a man in his fifties or sixties in good health. Each CDR3 is given with its conserved first and last residue. A D gene is named only where the DNA matches it firmly. The size field is filled for only some rows; it gives once, few, many or a size class.

TRBV6-2/TRBV6-3	TRBJ1-1	.	TRBD1	TGTGCCAGCAGTACCGCCGGGACAGGGGGCACTGAAGCTTTCTTT	CASSTAGTGGTEAFF
TRBV7-8	TRBJ2-1	few	TRBD1	TGTGCCAGCAGCTTAGAGTACAGGGGGTCCTACAATGAGCAGTTCTTC	CASSLEYRGSYNEQFF
TRBV19	TRBJ1-2	.	.	TGTGCCAGTAGGCCAGACAGGATCCCATATGGCTACACCTTC	CASRPDRIPYGYTF
TRBV7-6	TRBJ2-7	.	TRBD2	TGTGCCAGCAGGACGGGGACTAGTTCAGCCGAGCAGTACTTC	CASRTGTSSAEQYF
TRBV18	TRBJ1-6	.	.	TGTGCCAGCTCACCAGAACAGACGGCCTCACCCCTCCACTTT	CASSPEQTASPLHF
TRBV4-2	TRBJ2-7	.	.	TGTGCCAGCAGCCAGTCTACTCAGGAATACGAGCAGTACTTC	CASSQSTQEYEQYF
TRBV12-3/TRBV12-4	TRBJ1-4	.	.	TGTGCCAGCAAGATGAGGACTAATGAAAAACTGTTTTTT	CASKMRTNEKLFF
TRBV5-5	TRBJ1-1	few	.	TGTGCCAGCAGCCTACAATCGAACACTGAAGCTTTCTTT	CASSLQSNTEAFF
TRBV30	TRBJ2-7	.	.	TGTGCCTGGCTGAGGTCGGGCTACGAGCAGTACTTC	CAWLRSGYEQYF
TRBV9	TRBJ2-3	.	.	TGTGCCAGCAGCGTAGTAAGGATTAGCACAGATACGCAGTATTTT	CASSVVRISTDTQYF
TRBV7-8	TRBJ1-1	few	.	TGTGCCAGCAGCCCCGGCGGCGTCGCGGACACTGAAGCTTTCTTT	CASSPGGVADTEAFF
TRBV6-2/TRBV6-3	TRBJ2-1	.	.	TGTGCCAGTCTCCTCGGATTGATCGGAGAGACCCAGTTCTTC	CASLLGLIGETQFF
TRBV29-1	TRBJ2-5	few	TRBD1	TGCAGCCTTCGGACAGGGTGGGATAATGAGCAGTACTTC	CSLRTGWDNEQYF
TRBV20-1	TRBJ2-3	few	TRBD1	TGCAGTGCTACTACACCGGCCGTACAGGGGAGCACAGATACGCAGTATTTT	CSATTPAVQGSTDTQYF
TRBV5-1	TRBJ2-3	.	.	TGCGCCAGCTGCACGGTCCCGACCTTCCCCACAGATACGCAGTATTTT	CASCTVPTFPTDTQYF
TRBV28	TRBJ2-7	.	.	TGTGCCAGCAGCGGACAGAGCCCTTACGAGCAGTACTTC	CASSGQSPYEQYF
TRBV20-1	TRBJ2-5	few	.	TGCAGTGCTAGAGAGCGGGTGTACCAAGAGACCCAGTACTTC	CSARERVYQETQYF
TRBV6-2/TRBV6-3	TRBJ2-1	many	.	TGTGCCAGCAGTTACAGGGTCCCCTACAATGAGCAGTTCTTC	CASSYRVPYNEQFF
TRBV29-1	TRBJ2-3	few	.	TGCAGCGTTCGCCCCGACTTCACAGATACGCAGTATTTT	CSVRPDFTDTQYF
TRBV4-1	TRBJ1-5	.	.	TGCGCCAGCAGCCAAGAGATTCAGGGGAAACAGCCCCAGCATTTT	CASSQEIQGKQPQHF
TRBV7-2	TRBJ2-1	few	TRBD2	TGTGCCAGCAGCTTGACTAGCGGGGTCTACAATGAGCAGTTCTTC	CASSLTSGVYNEQFF
TRBV14	TRBJ2-7	.	.	TGTGCCAGCAGCCAAGTAATGGGACCGGAGCTGGCCTACAATGAGCAGTACTTC	CASSQVMGPELAYNEQYF
TRBV20-1	TRBJ2-5	.	.	TGCAGTGCGCCAAGCCTAGGGGAAGAGACCCAGTACTTC	CSAPSLGEETQYF
TRBV15	TRBJ2-7	few	.	TGTGCCACCAGCAGAGGTGGCTACGAGCAGTACTTC	CATSRGGYEQYF
TRBV20-1	TRBJ2-1	.	.	TGCAGTGCCCCGACGGGGAATGAGCAGTTCTTC	CSAPTGNEQFF
TRBV10-1	TRBJ2-7	.	.	TGCGCCAGCGGTGAGGAGGGGGTCGGCGAGCAGTACTTC	CASGEEGVGEQYF
TRBV10-3	TRBJ2-3	few	TRBD1	TGTGCCATCAGTTATGGACAGGGAGGAGGCACAGATACGCAGTATTTT	CAISYGQGGGTDTQYF
TRBV7-2	TRBJ2-5	few	.	TGTGCCAGCAGCCCCGACAGGAGAACAGAGACCCAGTACTTC	CASSPDRRTETQYF
TRBV7-2	TRBJ1-2	.	.	TGTGCCAGCAGCTTACTATCGGACAGCAAAAACTATGGCTACACCTTC	CASSLLSDSKNYGYTF
TRBV9	TRBJ2-1	.	TRBD2	TGTGCCAGCAGCGCCTTAGCGGGGGGGACCTACAATGAGCAGTTCTTC	CASSALAGGTYNEQFF
TRBV5-1	TRBJ2-1	few	TRBD2	TGCGCCAGCAGCCCCGGACTAGCGATCTACAATGAGCAGTTCTTC	CASSPGLAIYNEQFF
TRBV20-1	TRBJ2-4	few	.	TGCAGTGCTAGGACGGCTGGAGGGGCCAAAAACATTCAGTACTTC	CSARTAGGAKNIQYF
TRBV5-8	TRBJ2-7	.	.	TGTGCCAGCAACACCGGGCAGGTAATTGCGGCAGCCTACGAGCAGTACTTC	CASNTGQVIAAAYEQYF
TRBV15	TRBJ2-7	.	.	TGTGCCACCAGCAGAGATGCCGGTTTGGACGAGCAGTACTTC	CATSRDAGLDEQYF
TRBV27	TRBJ1-5	.	.	TGTGCCAGTAGACCCTGGGGGGGGGGCAGCGATCAGCCCCAGCATTTT	CASRPWGGGSDQPQHF
TRBV7-3	TRBJ2-3	.	TRBD2	TGTGCCAGCAGCTCCCCGGAGGAGCGGGGGCCCGTATGCACAGATACGCAGTATTTT	CASSSPEERGPVCTDTQYF
TRBV24-1	TRBJ2-5	few	TRBD1	TGTGCCACCAGTGATTCCGACAGGGGGCGAGGGGAGACCCAGTACTTC	CATSDSDRGRGETQYF
TRBV7-8	TRBJ2-3	.	TRBD2	TGTGCCAGCAGACCGGGGGGGCCCCCCACAGATACGCAGTATTTT	CASRPGGPPTDTQYF